This T cell receptor beta chain was found in a study of control samples from healthy donors and cancer patients. Assay: immunoSEQ multiplex PCR; the TCRdb copy retains only in-frame clones and omits some. The top ten hold 1.4% of the sample, which has about 180,000 clones, around 94% seen once. Germline loops: CDR1 SGHRS, CDR2 YFSETQ. J was trimmed by 5 bases and V by 0 bases; bases with no gene match: 7. This CDR3 spans 16 amino acids. The receptor was derived from a young man in good health. Material for sequencing was blood. V gene TRBV5-1 combines with J gene TRBJ2-2, with 7 bases matching TRBD1. This CDR3 reads CASSLEGTVATGELFF. The CDR3 DNA sequence: TGCGCCAGCAGCTTGGAGGGGACAGTTGCAACCGGGGAGCTGTTTTTT.